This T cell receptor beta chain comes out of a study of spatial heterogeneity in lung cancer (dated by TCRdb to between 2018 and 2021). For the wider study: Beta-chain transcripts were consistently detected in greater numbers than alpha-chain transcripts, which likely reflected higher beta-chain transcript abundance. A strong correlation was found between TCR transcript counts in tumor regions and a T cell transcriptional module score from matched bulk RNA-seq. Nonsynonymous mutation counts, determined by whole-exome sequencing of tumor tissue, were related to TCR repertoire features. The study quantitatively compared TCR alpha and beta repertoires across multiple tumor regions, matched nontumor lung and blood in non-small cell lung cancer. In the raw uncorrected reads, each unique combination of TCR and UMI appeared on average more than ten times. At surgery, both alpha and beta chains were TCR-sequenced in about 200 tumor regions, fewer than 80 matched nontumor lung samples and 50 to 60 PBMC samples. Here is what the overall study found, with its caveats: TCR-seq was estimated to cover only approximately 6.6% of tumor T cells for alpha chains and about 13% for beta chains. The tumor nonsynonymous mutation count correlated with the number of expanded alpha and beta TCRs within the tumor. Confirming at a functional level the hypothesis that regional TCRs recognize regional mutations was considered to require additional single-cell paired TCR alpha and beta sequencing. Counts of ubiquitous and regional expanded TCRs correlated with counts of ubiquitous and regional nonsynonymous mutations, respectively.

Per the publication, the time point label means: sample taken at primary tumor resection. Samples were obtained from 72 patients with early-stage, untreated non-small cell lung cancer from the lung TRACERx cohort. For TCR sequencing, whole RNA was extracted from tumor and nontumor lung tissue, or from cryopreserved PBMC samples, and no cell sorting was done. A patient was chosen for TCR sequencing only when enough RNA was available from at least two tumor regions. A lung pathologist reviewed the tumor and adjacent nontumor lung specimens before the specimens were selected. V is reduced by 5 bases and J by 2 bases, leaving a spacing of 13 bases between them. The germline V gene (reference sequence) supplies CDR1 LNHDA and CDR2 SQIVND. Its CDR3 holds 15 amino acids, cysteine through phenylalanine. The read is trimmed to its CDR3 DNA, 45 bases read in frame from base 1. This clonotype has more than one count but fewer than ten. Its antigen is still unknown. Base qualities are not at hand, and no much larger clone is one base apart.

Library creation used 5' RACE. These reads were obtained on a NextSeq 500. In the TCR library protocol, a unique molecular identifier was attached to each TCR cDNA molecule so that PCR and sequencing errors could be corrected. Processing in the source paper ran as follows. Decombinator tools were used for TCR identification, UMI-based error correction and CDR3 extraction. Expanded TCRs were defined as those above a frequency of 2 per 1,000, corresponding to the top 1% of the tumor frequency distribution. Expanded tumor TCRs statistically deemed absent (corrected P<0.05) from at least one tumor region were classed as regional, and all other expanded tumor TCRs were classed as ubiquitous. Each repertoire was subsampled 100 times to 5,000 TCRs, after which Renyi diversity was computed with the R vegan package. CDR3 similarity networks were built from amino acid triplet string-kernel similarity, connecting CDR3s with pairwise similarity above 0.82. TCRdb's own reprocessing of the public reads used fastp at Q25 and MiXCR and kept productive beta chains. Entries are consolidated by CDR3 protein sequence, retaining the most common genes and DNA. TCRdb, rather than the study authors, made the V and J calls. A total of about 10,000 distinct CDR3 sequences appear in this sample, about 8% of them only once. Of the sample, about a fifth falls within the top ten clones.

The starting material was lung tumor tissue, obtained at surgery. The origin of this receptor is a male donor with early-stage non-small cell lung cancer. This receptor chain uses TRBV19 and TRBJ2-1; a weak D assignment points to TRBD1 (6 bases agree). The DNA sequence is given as TGTGCCAGTAGTCCCTTAGGGGGTACCTACAATGAGCAGTTCTTC. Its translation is CASSPLGGTYNEQFF.